Ten or more counts support the clone carrying this T cell receptor (beta chain). This sample stems from a study of T cells in Graves' hyperthyroidism and ophthalmopathy. Template material for amplifying TCR beta CDR3 regions consisted of RNA transcripts. A first-round RT-PCR of the TCR CDR3 used the HTBI primer set. TCRdb processed the multiplex PCR reads anew with MiXCR; each CDR3 protein has one entry. The top ten hold 11% of the sample, which has 530,000 or so distinct CDR3 sequences, approximately 24% seen once. Ophthalmopathy patients all had a Clinical Activity Score of at least 3, a NOSPECS grade of at least 4 and disease under 3 months old. This CDR3 spans 14 amino acids. CDR1 and CDR2 from the germline V gene are DFQATT and SNEGSKA (reference sequence). V lost 1 base and J 3 bases, leaving 10 bases between the germline ends.

The source of this sequence is a woman aged 25-40 years with Graves' ophthalmopathy. Sequencing was performed on blood. The genes are TRBV20-1 and TRBJ1-3, with D hard to call. The CDR3 sequence is CSARGGGFGNTIYF. The CDR3 bases are TGCAGTGCTAGAGGGGGAGGGTTTGGAAACACCATATATTTT.